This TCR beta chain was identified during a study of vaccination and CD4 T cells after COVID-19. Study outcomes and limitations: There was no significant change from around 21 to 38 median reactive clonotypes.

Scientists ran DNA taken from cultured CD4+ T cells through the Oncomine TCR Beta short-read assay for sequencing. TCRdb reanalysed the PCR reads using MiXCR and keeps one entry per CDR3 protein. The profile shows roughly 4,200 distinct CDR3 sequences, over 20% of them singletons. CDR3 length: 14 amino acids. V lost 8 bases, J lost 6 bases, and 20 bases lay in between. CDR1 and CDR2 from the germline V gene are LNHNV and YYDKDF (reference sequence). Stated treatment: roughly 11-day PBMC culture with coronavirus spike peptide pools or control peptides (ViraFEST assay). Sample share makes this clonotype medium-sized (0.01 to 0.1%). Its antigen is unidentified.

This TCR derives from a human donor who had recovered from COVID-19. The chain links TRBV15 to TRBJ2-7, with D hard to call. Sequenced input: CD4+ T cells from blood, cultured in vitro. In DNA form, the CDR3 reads TGTGCCACCGGTAAAAGCCACGGTGAAGGCGAGCAGTACTTC. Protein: CATGKSHGEGEQYF.